Presented here are 32 T cell receptor beta chains from one specimen sequenced in a study of blood T cell repertoires in COVID-19. The protocol was immunoSEQ multiplex PCR, while the TCRdb copy is restricted to in-frame clones and leaves out a portion. The sample consists of roughly 86,000 clones, approximately 86% of them appearing once. The sample consisted of peripheral blood. These receptors originate from an elderly woman with COVID-19, enrolled during active disease.

The chain has TRBV6-6 and TRBJ2-1, with D maybe TRBD1 (6 bases). The length of the CDR3 is 12 residues. V dropped 8 bases and J dropped 7 bases, with 12 bases sitting between them. Per germline, CDR1 MNHNY and CDR2 SVGAGI (reference sequence). CDR3: CASLLGGNEQFF. The DNA of the CDR3 is TGTGCCAGCCTCCTAGGGGGTAATGAGCAGTTCTTC.

The rearrangement uses TRBV27 and TRBJ2-7; the D gene is possibly TRBD1 (6 bases). V shed 5 bases and J shed 0 bases, with 11 bases lying between them. This CDR3 is 14 amino acids long. Germline lookup yields CDR1 MNHEY and CDR2 SMNVEV (reference sequence). The CDR3 DNA is TGTGCCAGCAGTCTTCGGGACAACTCCTACGAGCAGTACTTC. It codes for CASSLRDNSYEQYF.

The chain is built from TRBV7-2 and TRBJ2-1; D not certain. Germline CDR1 reads SGHTA; CDR2 reads FQGNSA. Deletions cut 1 base from V and 1 base from J, with 11 bases between. This CDR3 is built from 16 residues. For the CDR3, the DNA is TGTGCCAGCAGCTTAGATGGTACCGGTTCCTACAATGAGCAGTTCTTC. Translation gives CASSLDGTGSYNEQFF. Complete variable domain (other parts from reference TRBV7-2 and TRBJ2-1): GAGVSQSPSNKVTEKGKDVELRCDPISGHTALYWYRQSLGQGLEFLIYFQGNSAPDKSGLPSDRFSAERTGGSVSTLTIQRTQQEDSAVYLCASSLDGTGSYNEQFFGPGTRLTVL.

The rearrangement links TRBV7-3 to TRBJ2-7; 16 bases are shared with TRBD2. The germline CDR1 and CDR2 sequences are SGHTA and FQGTGA. The junction had 10 bases not matched to a gene; V was cut back by 5 bases and J by 3 bases. The length of the CDR3 is 18 residues. Here the CDR3 DNA reads TGTGCCAGCAGCCCCGGAGGGGGACTAGCGGGAGGGGTCTACGAGCAGTACTTC. Translation gives CASSPGGGLAGGVYEQYF.

This clone was seen a few times. This rearrangement joins TRBV9 to TRBJ2-5, with 9 nucleotides matching TRBD2. Germline V gene lookup returns CDR1 SGDLS and CDR2 YYNGEE. After removal of 4 bases from V and 7 bases from J, the junction contained 8 bases not matched to a gene. This CDR3 contains 14 residues. The CDR3 DNA is TGTGCCAGCAGCTCAGCGGGAGGATATGGGACCCAGTACTTC. This encodes CASSSAGGYGTQYF.

In this sample, this clone turned up a few times. This chain links TRBV15 with TRBJ2-4, with D possibly being TRBD2 (5 bases). V shed 3 bases and J shed 1 base, with 13 bases lying between them. CDR3 size: 16 residues. Germline values: CDR1 LNHNV, CDR2 YYDKDF (reference sequence). The CDR3 DNA follows: TGTGCCACCAGCAGCCCTAGCAGGTCGGCCAAAAACATTCAGTACTTC. It specifies CATSSPSRSAKNIQYF.

The chain is built from TRBV21-1 and TRBJ1-1; the table's D call, TRBD1, was not checked against the DNA. TRBV21-1 is labeled a pseudogene. There are 15 residues in the CDR3. The CDR3 protein is CASSRAGTGCLEAFF. For the CDR3, the DNA is TGTGCCAGCAGCAGGGCCGGGACAGGTTGTCTTGAAGCTTTCTTT.

The chain couples TRBV27 to TRBJ2-1; 13 bases are a match to TRBD2. The length of the CDR3 is 15 residues. CDR1 and CDR2 (germline): MNHEY, SMNVEV (reference sequence). V shed 6 bases and J 8 bases; nucleotides not matched to a gene: 7. CDR3 sequence: CASSRLAGGVHEQFF. The CDR3 nucleotides read TGTGCCAGCAGCAGACTAGCGGGAGGTGTCCATGAGCAGTTCTTC.

This clone was counted only a few times. The gene calls are TRBV4-2 and TRBJ2-7, with TRBD1 matching over 9 bases. The germline gives CDR1 LGHNA, CDR2 YNFKEQ. V lost 4 bases and J lost 7; bases outside the gene matches: 14. The CDR3 sequence is 16 residues long. CDR3 DNA: TGTGCCAGCAGCCTATTATCCGGGACAGGGTTTAGTGAGCAGTACTTC. Amino acid sequence: CASSLLSGTGFSEQYF.

J is TRBJ2-7 and V is TRBV29-1, with 8 bases that match TRBD1. Germline V gene data show CDR1 as SQVTM and CDR2 as ANQGSEA. The junction had 4 bases not matched to a gene; V was cut back by 6 bases and J by 3 bases. This CDR3 region has 12 residues. The CDR3 is CSVTGTGYEQYF. CDR3 nucleotides: TGCAGCGTGACCGGGACAGGCTACGAGCAGTACTTC.

J is TRBJ1-1 and V is TRBV12-3 or TRBV12-4; 7 bases map to TRBD1. This CDR3 has 11 residues. V was clipped by 4 bases and J by 10 bases; unmatched bases: 3. CDR3 nucleotide sequence: TGTGCCAGCAGTTCCACAGGGGTAGCTTTCTTT. Protein sequence: CASSSTGVAFF.

V and J are TRBV19 and TRBJ2-3; D not certain. With 5 bases removed from V and 5 bases from J, the gap between germline ends came to 8 bases. This CDR3 contains 12 residues. Germline V lookup: CDR1 LNHDA, CDR2 SQIVND (reference sequence). The CDR3 DNA follows: TGTGCCAGTAGTGTTAGGAGAGATACGCAGTATTTT. This translates into CASSVRRDTQYF.

The rearrangement links TRBV24-1 to TRBJ2-3; D is uncertain. The CDR3 is 14 amino acids. The germline CDR1 and CDR2 sequences are KGHDR and SFDVKD. Trimming stripped 3 bases from V and 1 base from J, with 7 bases between. CDR3 nucleotides: TGTGCCACCAGTGATCTGTCGGGCACAGATACGCAGTATTTT. As protein: CATSDLSGTDTQYF.

CDR3 protein: CSARTGGSPNSPLHF. The CDR3 bases are TGCAGCGCCCGGACAGGGGGAAGTCCAAATTCACCCCTCCACTTT. The chain uses TRBV29-1 and TRBJ1-6, with 10 positions matching TRBD1. V gave up 7 bases and J gave up 7 bases; unmatched junction bases: 10. The CDR3 contains 15 residues. Germline V CDR1 and CDR2: SQVTM, ANQGSEA.

The V call is TRBV19, the J call TRBJ2-6; a weak D match, TRBD2 (5 bases). Per the germline V gene, CDR1 is LNHDA and CDR2 is SQIVND (reference sequence). The CDR3 has 16 amino acids. V dropped 8 bases and J dropped 0 bases, with 14 bases sitting between them. The DNA for the CDR3 is TGTGCCAGTGGAGGACTTCCCGGCTCTGGGGCCAACGTCCTGACTTTC. Translation gives CASGGLPGSGANVLTF.

The V gene is TRBV4-3, the J gene TRBJ1-3, with D maybe TRBD1 (5 bases). Trimming stripped 1 base from V and 2 bases from J, with 15 bases between. The CDR3 is 17 amino acids. Looked up from germline, CDR1 is LGHNA and CDR2 is YSLEER. DNA of the CDR3: TGCGCCAGCAGCCAAGTTGTTTCAGGGTCGGCTGGAAACACCATATATTTT. Amino acids: CASSQVVSGSAGNTIYF.

V usage is TRBV7-2 and J usage is TRBJ1-4; D possibly corresponds to TRBD1 (5 bases). The V and J ends lost 4 bases and 11 bases respectively, with 11 bases between them. Germline V gives CDR1 SGHTA, CDR2 FQGNSA. The CDR3 runs 12 residues. DNA for the CDR3: TGTGCCAGCAGCTCCGCACGGGGGAAACTGTTTTTT. Encoded protein: CASSSARGKLFF.

This clone was counted between two and nine times. This chain uses TRBV27 with TRBJ1-1; 9 bases line up with TRBD1. Losses at the gene ends were 9 bases for V and 6 bases for J; bases not matched to a gene: 14. CDR1 is MNHEY, CDR2 SMNVEV, per germline (reference sequence). This CDR3 spans 15 amino acids. CDR3 region: CARGVLQGAPPEAFF. In nucleotides, the CDR3 is TGTGCCAGGGGAGTATTACAGGGGGCGCCCCCTGAAGCTTTCTTT.

The chain has TRBV27 and TRBJ2-7; 9 bases fit TRBD1. Germline V lookup: CDR1 MNHEY, CDR2 SMNVEV (reference sequence). J was trimmed by 3 bases and V by 7 bases; bases with no gene match: 13. The CDR3 length is 16 residues. Here the CDR3 reads CASKPYTGQGGYEQYF. The CDR3, as DNA: TGTGCCAGCAAACCCTATACGGGACAGGGTGGCTACGAGCAGTACTTC.

The chain carries TRBV29-1 and TRBJ1-1; 9 nucleotides match TRBD1. The germline V gene encodes CDR1 SQVTM and CDR2 ANQGSEA. V was pared by 3 bases and J by 4 bases, with 6 bases of the junction left unmatched. This CDR3 contains 14 residues. Written as DNA, the CDR3 is TGCAGCGTTGACCGGGACAGGGTAGGCACTGAAGCTTTCTTT. Protein: CSVDRDRVGTEAFF.

This rearrangement joins TRBV2 to TRBJ2-6; the D gene is possibly TRBD1 (6 bases). CDR3 length equals 17 residues. The V gene lost 1 base and the J gene lost 4 bases, with 14 bases spanning the gap. Germline CDR1 and CDR2: SNHLY and FYNNEI. CDR3 loop: CASSEEVGAQGANVLTF. The CDR3 nucleotides are TGTGCCAGCAGTGAAGAAGTGGGGGCGCAGGGGGCCAACGTCCTGACTTTC.

The rearrangement uses TRBV18 and TRBJ1-2; TRBD1 matches 8 bases. There are 14 residues in the CDR3. Germline V gene data show CDR1 as KGHSH and CDR2 as LQKENI. The ends lost 6 bases at V and 8 bases at J; junction bases unmatched: 11. The CDR3 loop reads CASSPGQGAWGYTF. The DNA for the CDR3 is TGTGCCAGCTCCCCGGGCCAGGGGGCTTGGGGCTACACCTTC.

The chain joins TRBV28 to TRBJ1-2, with TRBD1 matching 12 bases. CDR3 length: 16 residues. Germline V CDR1 and CDR2: MDHEN, SYDVKM. The V gene end was trimmed by 2 bases and the J gene end by 7 bases; junction bases not matched to a gene: 8. The DNA of the CDR3 is TGTGCCAGCAGTTTAGGGACAGGGGGCGCATTGGGTGGCTACACCTTC. Translated: CASSLGTGGALGGYTF.

The chain employs TRBV27 and TRBJ2-6; no clear D gene. CDR1 is MNHEY, CDR2 SMNVEV, per germline (reference sequence). The CDR3 length is 14 residues. Trimming shortened V by 3 bases and J by 0 bases, and 3 bases separated the two germline ends. The CDR3 nucleotides read TGTGCCAGCAGTTTGTACTCTGGGGCCAACGTCCTGACTTTC. It specifies CASSLYSGANVLTF.

The chain links TRBV7-2 to TRBJ2-3; D perhaps matches TRBD1 (5 bases). Germline assignment: CDR1 SGHTA and CDR2 FQGNSA. The CDR3 has 15 residues. Trimming removed 4 bases at V and 0 bases at J, with 11 bases between. The CDR3 DNA sequence: TGTGCCAGCAGCTCACAGGTCACTAGCACAGATACGCAGTATTTT. Translation gives CASSSQVTSTDTQYF.

This chain uses TRBV6-4 with TRBJ2-7, with 8 bases that match TRBD1. Germline CDR1 MRHNA, CDR2 SNTAGT. After removal of 2 bases from V and 3 bases from J, the junction contained 9 bases not matched to a gene. This CDR3 spans 16 amino acids. CDR3 residues: CASSDPRQGAIYEQYF. The CDR3 DNA is TGTGCCAGCAGTGACCCCCGGCAGGGGGCAATCTACGAGCAGTACTTC.

V gene TRBV4-2 combines with J gene TRBJ2-1, with TRBD2 matching over 15 bases. V shed 0 bases and J 0 bases; nucleotides not matched to a gene: 12. Germline V gene lookup returns CDR1 LGHNA and CDR2 YNFKEQ. The CDR3 has 22 amino acids. CDR3 sequence reads: CASSQDPGGLAGGTGSYNEQFF. CDR3 DNA sequence: TGTGCCAGCAGCCAAGATCCCGGGGGACTAGCGGGAGGTACGGGCTCCTACAATGAGCAGTTCTTC.

This clone was detected only a few times. The chain links TRBV7-2 to TRBJ2-7; D unclear. Germline-derived CDR1 and CDR2 are SGHTA and FQGNSA. There are 16 residues in the CDR3. Trimming removed 0 bases from V and 0 bases from J, with 12 bases in between. CDR3 amino acids: CASSLAGPHLSYEQYF. The CDR3 region has the DNA TGTGCCAGCAGCTTAGCGGGCCCACACCTCTCCTACGAGCAGTACTTC.

The rearrangement uses TRBV6-1 and TRBJ2-7, with 8 bases fitting TRBD2. Unmatched junction bases numbered 6, after V lost 1 base and J lost 4 bases. The germline CDR1 and CDR2 sequences are MNHNS and SASEGT. This CDR3 contains 15 residues. CDR3 sequence (DNA): TGTGCCAGCAGTGAAGTTGGCGGGGGGATTTACGAGCAGTACTTC. Protein: CASSEVGGGIYEQYF.

The rearrangement joins TRBV30 to TRBJ2-1; D uncertain. V lost 2 bases and J 5 bases, leaving 7 bases between the germline ends. Per the germline V gene, CDR1 is GTSNPN and CDR2 is SVGIG (reference sequence). The CDR3 is 12 amino acids. Here the CDR3 reads CAWSPDNNEQFF. Here the CDR3 DNA reads TGTGCCTGGAGTCCCGACAACAATGAGCAGTTCTTC.

The rearrangement uses TRBV18 and TRBJ2-7; 9 bases fit TRBD2. The CDR3 covers 16 residues. CDR1 is KGHSH, CDR2 LQKENI, per germline. The trim removed 1 base at V and 2 bases at J, leaving 6 bases unmatched. CDR3 in amino acids: CASSPQPSGATYEQYF. As DNA, the CDR3 is TGTGCCAGCTCACCACAGCCTAGCGGGGCGACCTACGAGCAGTACTTC.

CDR3 DNA: TGTGCCAGCAGCCTAAGCCCAGGGTTGCCCGACCACGATCAGCCCCAGCATTTT. Protein product: CASSLSPGLPDHDQPQHF. The chain has TRBV9 and TRBJ1-5, with TRBD1 as a possible D gene (5 bases). Germline-derived CDR1 and CDR2 are SGDLS and YYNGEE. CDR3 length equals 18 residues. V was clipped by 4 bases and J by 5 bases, with 25 bases between them.